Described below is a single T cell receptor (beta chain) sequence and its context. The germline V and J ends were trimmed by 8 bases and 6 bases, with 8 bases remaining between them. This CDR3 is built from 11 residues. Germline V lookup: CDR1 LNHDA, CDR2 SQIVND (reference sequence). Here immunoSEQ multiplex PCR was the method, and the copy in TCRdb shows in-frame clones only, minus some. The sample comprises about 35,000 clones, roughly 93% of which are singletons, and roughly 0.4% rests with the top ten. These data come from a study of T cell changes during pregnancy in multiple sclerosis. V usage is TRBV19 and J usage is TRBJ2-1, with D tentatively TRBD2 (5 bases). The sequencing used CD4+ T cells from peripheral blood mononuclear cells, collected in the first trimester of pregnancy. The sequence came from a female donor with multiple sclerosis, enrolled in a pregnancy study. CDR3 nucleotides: TGTGCCAGTGGCCGGGGCAATGAGCAGTTCTTC. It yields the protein CASGRGNEQFF.